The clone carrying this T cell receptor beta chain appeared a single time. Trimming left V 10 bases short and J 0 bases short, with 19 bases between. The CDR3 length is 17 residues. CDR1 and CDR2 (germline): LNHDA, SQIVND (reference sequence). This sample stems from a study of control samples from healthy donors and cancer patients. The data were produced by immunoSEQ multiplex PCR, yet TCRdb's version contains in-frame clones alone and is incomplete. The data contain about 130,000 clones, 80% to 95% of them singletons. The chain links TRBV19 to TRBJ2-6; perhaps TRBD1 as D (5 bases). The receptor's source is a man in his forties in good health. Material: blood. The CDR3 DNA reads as TGTGCCACTTCAAGGGGCACCTCGAGCTCTGGGGCCAACGTCCTGACTTTC. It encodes CATSRGTSSSGANVLTF. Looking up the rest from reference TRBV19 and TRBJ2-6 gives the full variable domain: DGGITQSPKYLFRKEGQNVTLSCEQNLNHDAMYWYRQDPGQGLRLIYYSQIVNDFQKGDIAEGYSVSREKKESFPLTVTSAQKNPTAFYLCATSRGTSSSGANVLTFGAGSRLTVL.